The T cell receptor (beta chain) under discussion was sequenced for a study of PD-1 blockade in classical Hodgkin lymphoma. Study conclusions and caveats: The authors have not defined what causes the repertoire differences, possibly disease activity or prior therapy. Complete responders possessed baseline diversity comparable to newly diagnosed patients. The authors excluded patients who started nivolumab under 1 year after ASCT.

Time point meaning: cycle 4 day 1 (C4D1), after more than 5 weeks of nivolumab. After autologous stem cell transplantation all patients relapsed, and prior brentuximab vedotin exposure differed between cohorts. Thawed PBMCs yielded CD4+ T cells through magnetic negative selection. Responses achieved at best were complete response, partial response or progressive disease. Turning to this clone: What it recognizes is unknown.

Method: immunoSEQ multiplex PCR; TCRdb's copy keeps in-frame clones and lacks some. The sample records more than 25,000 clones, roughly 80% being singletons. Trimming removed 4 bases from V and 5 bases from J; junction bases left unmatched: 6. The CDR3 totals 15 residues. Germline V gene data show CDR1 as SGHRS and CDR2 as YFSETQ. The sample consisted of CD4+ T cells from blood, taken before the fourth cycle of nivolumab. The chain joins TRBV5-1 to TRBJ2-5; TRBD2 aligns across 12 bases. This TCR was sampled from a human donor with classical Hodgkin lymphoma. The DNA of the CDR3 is TGCGCCAGCAGCCCGCTAGCGGGGGGGCCGGAGACCCAGTACTTC. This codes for CASSPLAGGPETQYF.